One sample yielded the 15 T cell receptor beta chains listed below, sequenced in a study of blood T cell repertoires in COVID-19. Method: immunoSEQ multiplex PCR; TCRdb's copy keeps in-frame clones and lacks some. The table lists fewer than 200,000 clones, around 87% of them singletons. Sequences were obtained from peripheral blood. The receptors derive from a man aged 35 to 55 with active or convalescent COVID-19.

This clone has a single count. This chain links TRBV30 with TRBJ1-1; TRBD1 agrees at 8 bases. In germline, CDR1 is GTSNPN, CDR2 SVGIG (reference sequence). CDR3 length: 13 amino acids. V was pared by 4 bases and J by 7 bases, with 8 bases of the junction left unmatched. CDR3 sequence: CAWKRQGRGEAFF. The CDR3, as DNA: TGTGCCTGGAAAAGACAGGGGCGCGGTGAAGCTTTCTTT.

The chain employs TRBV15 and TRBJ1-1; tentatively, D is TRBD1 (5 bases). This CDR3 has 12 amino acids. The germline V gene encodes CDR1 LNHNV and CDR2 YYDKDF (reference sequence). Deletions cut 3 bases from V and 11 bases from J, with 13 bases between. CDR3 loop: CATSRPGRQAFF. The CDR3 DNA reads TGTGCCACCAGCAGGCCAGGGCGTCAGGCTTTCTTT.

The V call is TRBV5-1, the J call TRBJ2-7, with TRBD1 matching over 7 bases. The CDR3 extends over 14 amino acids. Germline V gene data show CDR1 as SGHRS and CDR2 as YFSETQ. Trimming took 4 bases from V and 4 from J; bases not matched to a gene: 8. The CDR3 here is CASSPGDSQYEQYF. CDR3 in DNA: TGCGCCAGCAGCCCAGGGGACAGCCAATACGAGCAGTACTTC. Supplemented by reference TRBV5-1 and TRBJ2-7, the full variable domain reads KAGVTQTPRYLIKTRGQQVTLSCSPISGHRSVSWYQQTPGQGLQFLFEYFSETQRNKGNFPGRFSGRQFSNSRSEMNVSTLELGDSALYLCASSPGDSQYEQYFGPGTRLTVT.

This clone was seen once. This chain connects TRBV10-3 to TRBJ1-1, with a weak D call TRBD1 (6 bases). The V end lost 0 bases, the J end lost 0 bases, and 11 bases lay between the germline ends. This CDR3 region has 16 residues. Per germline, CDR1 ENHRY and CDR2 SYGVKD. The CDR3 coding sequence is TGTGCCATCAGTGAGTCGACCGGGACATTGAACACTGAAGCTTTCTTT. This codes for CAISESTGTLNTEAFF.

This clone was seen only once. The chain combines TRBV7-9 with TRBJ1-2; a possible D gene is TRBD1 (5 bases). Germline CDR1 reads SEHNR; CDR2 reads FQNEAQ (reference sequence). The CDR3 has 13 amino acids. V lost 3 bases and J 12 bases, leaving 17 bases between the germline ends. The CDR3 here is CASSLGEGRANTF. For the CDR3, the DNA is TGTGCCAGCAGCTTGGGTGAGGGGAGGGCAAACACCTTC.

The chain uses TRBV6-6 and TRBJ2-5; D is undetermined. The CDR3 sequence is 15 residues long. The V and J ends lost 5 bases and 5 bases respectively, with 18 bases between them. CDR1 MNHNY and CDR2 SVGAGI come from the germline V gene (reference sequence). In DNA, the CDR3 is TGTGCCAGCAGTACCCTTTATGGCCGATCGGAGACCCAGTACTTC. Residues: CASSTLYGRSETQYF.

The chain has TRBV3-1 (or the pseudogene TRBV3-2) and TRBJ1-2; a weak D match, TRBD1 (6 bases). The ends were cut back, 0 bases at V and 5 bases at J, with 13 bases in the middle. Per the germline V gene, CDR1 is LGHDT and CDR2 is YNNKEL (reference sequence). The CDR3 loop spans 15 amino acids. The CDR3 loop reads CASSQDSAGAYGYTF. For the CDR3, the DNA is TGTGCCAGCAGCCAAGATTCGGCAGGGGCATATGGCTACACCTTC.

This chain uses TRBV3-1 (or the pseudogene TRBV3-2) with TRBJ2-1; D may be TRBD2 (6 bases). The V gene's germline CDR1 is LGHDT and CDR2 YNNKEL (reference sequence). Trimming removed 2 bases from V and 9 bases from J, with 17 bases in between. The CDR3 runs to 15 residues. The CDR3 DNA reads as TGTGCCAGCAGCCAAATCGGGAAAGGGAGGCCTGAGCAGTTCTTC. It encodes CASSQIGKGRPEQFF.

This clone appeared many times. Other DNA variants within this sample encode the same CDR3. The chain's CDR3 is CASSQDSASGGNIQYF. CDR3 DNA sequence: TGTGCCAGCAGCCAAGATAGTGCTAGCGGGGGCAACATTCAGTACTTC. The chain joins TRBV4-2 to TRBJ2-4; 10 bases are shared with TRBD2. The CDR3 contains 16 residues. V lost 0 bases to trimming and J lost 7 bases; unmatched junction nucleotides: 6. CDR1 LGHNA and CDR2 YNFKEQ come from the germline V gene.

This chain connects TRBV3-1 (or the pseudogene TRBV3-2) to TRBJ2-7; D may be TRBD1 (6 bases). Trimming stripped 1 base from V and 4 bases from J, with 23 bases between. Germline lookup yields CDR1 LGHDT and CDR2 YNNKEL (reference sequence). This CDR3 has 18 residues. This CDR3 is CASSQVNRLTPQGYEQYF. CDR3 DNA: TGTGCCAGCAGCCAAGTCAACAGATTAACTCCTCAGGGGTACGAGCAGTACTTC.

Comments on this clone: An end of the junction does not agree with germline; a read error may underlie this. J is TRBJ2-5 and V is TRBV15; 10 nucleotides align to TRBD1. The CDR3 has 18 amino acids. Per the germline V gene, CDR1 is LNHNV and CDR2 is YYDKDF (reference sequence). The CDR3 region is CATSRGQSPSGQGLTPHF. CDR3 bases: TGTGCCACCAGCAGAGGCCAGAGCCCCTCGGGACAGGGGCTCACCCCCCACTTC.

The chain couples TRBV6-6 to TRBJ1-1, with TRBD1 as a possible D gene (5 bases). The length of the CDR3 is 15 residues. From germline, CDR1 is MNHNY and CDR2 SVGAGI (reference sequence). The V end was cut by 5 bases, the J end by 4 bases, with 17 bases between. CDR3: CASSRSLRGGTEAFF. As DNA, the CDR3 is TGTGCCAGCAGTCGATCCCTCCGGGGGGGCACTGAAGCTTTCTTT.

The chain is built from TRBV29-1 and TRBJ1-2; D remains ambiguous. The V end was cut by 3 bases, the J end by 2 bases, with 13 bases between. The V gene's germline CDR1 is SQVTM and CDR2 ANQGSEA. This CDR3 spans 14 amino acids. CDR3 sequence reads: CSVDTGYKNYGYTF. The CDR3 bases are TGCAGCGTTGATACGGGGTACAAAAACTATGGCTACACCTTC.

This sequence joins TRBV7-9 and TRBJ1-2, with D tentatively TRBD1 (6 bases). V was cut by 1 base and J by 4 bases, with 13 bases left in between. Germline CDR1 and CDR2: SEHNR and FQNEAQ (reference sequence). CDR3 length equals 15 residues. For the CDR3, the DNA is TGTGCCAGCAGCTTAGGGCGGGGGGCGATCTATGGCTACACCTTC. Amino acid sequence: CASSLGRGAIYGYTF.

The V call is TRBV2, the J call TRBJ1-6; the match to TRBD1 covers 8 bases. Germline-derived CDR1 and CDR2 are SNHLY and FYNNEI. CDR3 length: 17 residues. Germline trimming cut 8 bases from V and 0 bases from J; bases unmatched to any gene: 9. The CDR3 DNA is TGTGCCAGCTCCTGGACAGGGAAAGGCTCCTATAATTCACCCCTCCACTTT. It codes for CASSWTGKGSYNSPLHF.